Below are 4 T cell receptor beta chains sequenced from a single sample in a study of HIV-infected patients and healthy controls. TCRdb recomputed calls from the 5' RACE reads with MiXCR, one row per CDR3 protein. The sample has around 18,000 distinct CDR3 sequences, about a sixth seen once. Sequenced sample: CD8+ T cells from blood. These receptors were obtained from a human donor in good health.

The chain links TRBV2 to TRBJ2-7; tentative D call: TRBD2 (6 bases). V was trimmed by 2 bases and J by 6 bases, leaving 20 bases between them. The CDR3 covers 16 residues. Germline values: CDR1 SNHLY, CDR2 FYNNEI. The CDR3 sequence: CASSEPSEGYSLEQYF. The CDR3 bases are TGTGCCAGCAGTGAACCTTCGGAGGGGTACTCTCTCGAGCAGTACTTC.

The rearrangement joins TRBV30 to TRBJ1-1; D unclear. The CDR3 is 15 residues long. In germline, CDR1 is GTSNPN, CDR2 SVGIG (reference sequence). V was shortened by 4 bases and J by 1 base, with 16 bases between the two germline ends. The CDR3 loop is CAWTPPGRGNTEAFF. CDR3 in DNA: TGTGCCTGGACCCCCCCCGGGCGCGGGAACACTGAAGCTTTCTTT.

V gene TRBV24-1 combines with J gene TRBJ2-7; the match to TRBD2 covers 11 bases. V gave up 2 bases and J gave up 3 bases; unmatched junction bases: 5. The germline V gene has CDR1 KGHDR and CDR2 SFDVKD. This CDR3 contains 16 residues. The CDR3 is CATSDSASGRIYEQYF. CDR3 bases: TGTGCCACCAGTGATTCCGCTAGCGGGAGGATCTACGAGCAGTACTTC.

This clonotype was detected a few times. V usage is TRBV13 and J usage is TRBJ2-7, with 7 nucleotides matching TRBD1. The germline V gene encodes CDR1 PRHDT and CDR2 FYEKMQ (reference sequence). The CDR3 runs to 16 residues. J lost 5 bases, V lost 4 bases, and 14 bases had no gene match. CDR3 loop: CASSSGGQHDSDEQYF. In DNA, the CDR3 is TGTGCCAGCAGCTCTGGGGGACAGCATGATAGTGACGAGCAGTACTTC. The variable domain in full, with the rest retrieved from reference TRBV13 and TRBJ2-7, is AAGVIQSPRHLIKEKRETATLKCYPIPRHDTVYWYQQGPGQDPQFLISFYEKMQSDKGSIPDRFSAQQFSDYHSELNMSSLELGDSALYFCASSSGGQHDSDEQYFGPGTRLTVT.